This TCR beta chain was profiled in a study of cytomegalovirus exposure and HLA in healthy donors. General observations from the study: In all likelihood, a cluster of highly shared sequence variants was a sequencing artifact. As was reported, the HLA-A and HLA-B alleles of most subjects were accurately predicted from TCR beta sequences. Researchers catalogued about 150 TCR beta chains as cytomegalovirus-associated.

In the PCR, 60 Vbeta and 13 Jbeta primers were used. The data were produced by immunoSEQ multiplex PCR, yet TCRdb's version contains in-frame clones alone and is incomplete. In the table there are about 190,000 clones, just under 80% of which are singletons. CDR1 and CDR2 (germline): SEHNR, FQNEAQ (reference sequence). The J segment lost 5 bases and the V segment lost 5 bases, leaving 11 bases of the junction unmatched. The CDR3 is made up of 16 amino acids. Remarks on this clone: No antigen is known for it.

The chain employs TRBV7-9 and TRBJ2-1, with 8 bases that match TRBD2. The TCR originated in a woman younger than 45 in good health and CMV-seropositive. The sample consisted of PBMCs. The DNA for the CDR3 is TGTGCCAGCAGCCGCGTAGCGGGATTCGCAAACAATGAGCAGTTCTTC. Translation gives CASSRVAGFANNEQFF.